The clone carrying this TCR beta chain was seen a single time. This entry belongs to a study of shared clonotypes between healthy human individuals. Libraries were prepared by immunoSEQ multiplex PCR; TCRdb keeps only in-frame clonotypes and omits some of them. The sample includes around 1,100,000 clones, 70% to 80% seen only once; the top ten take more than 0.85%. The sequenced sample was memory CD4+ T cells from PBMCs. The subset is: CD45RA-negative fraction. The sequence derives from a man aged 18 to 30 in good health. Some clones in this sample may be carry-over from other donors' samples.

This chain's CDR3 is CASSLGTGNNSPLHF. The CDR3 DNA reads TGTGCCAGCAGCCTCGGGACAGGGAATAATTCACCCCTCCACTTT. The rearrangement joins TRBV5-6 to TRBJ1-6; TRBD1 aligns across 9 bases. CDR3 size: 15 residues. Germline V gene data show CDR1 as SGHDT and CDR2 as YYEEEE. The V gene end was trimmed by 4 bases and the J gene end by 5 bases; junction bases not matched to a gene: 4.